This entry features one T cell receptor beta chain sequence. The sample comes from a study of blood T cell repertoires in COVID-19. In the study overall: Sample material is recorded as cDNA or gDNA derived from T cells, B-cell-depleted T cells, or PBMCs.

In Seattle, patients joined the study during active infection and were tracked longitudinally. Sequenced by immunoSEQ multiplex PCR; TCRdb stores in-frame clones only, minus some. This table holds approximately 330,000 clones, approximately 90% found once. The sample comprised peripheral blood. This receptor was obtained from a man aged 25 to 40 with COVID-19, enrolled during active disease.

The CDR3 DNA follows: TGTGCCAGCGGCCAGGGTGGATATGGCTACACCTTC. Amino acids: CASGQGGYGYTF. The chain uses TRBV11-2 and TRBJ1-2; weak D call: TRBD1 (5 bases). Germline CDR1 reads SGHAT; CDR2 reads FQNNGV. V was trimmed by 8 bases and J by 5 bases, leaving 12 bases between them. CDR3 length: 12 residues.